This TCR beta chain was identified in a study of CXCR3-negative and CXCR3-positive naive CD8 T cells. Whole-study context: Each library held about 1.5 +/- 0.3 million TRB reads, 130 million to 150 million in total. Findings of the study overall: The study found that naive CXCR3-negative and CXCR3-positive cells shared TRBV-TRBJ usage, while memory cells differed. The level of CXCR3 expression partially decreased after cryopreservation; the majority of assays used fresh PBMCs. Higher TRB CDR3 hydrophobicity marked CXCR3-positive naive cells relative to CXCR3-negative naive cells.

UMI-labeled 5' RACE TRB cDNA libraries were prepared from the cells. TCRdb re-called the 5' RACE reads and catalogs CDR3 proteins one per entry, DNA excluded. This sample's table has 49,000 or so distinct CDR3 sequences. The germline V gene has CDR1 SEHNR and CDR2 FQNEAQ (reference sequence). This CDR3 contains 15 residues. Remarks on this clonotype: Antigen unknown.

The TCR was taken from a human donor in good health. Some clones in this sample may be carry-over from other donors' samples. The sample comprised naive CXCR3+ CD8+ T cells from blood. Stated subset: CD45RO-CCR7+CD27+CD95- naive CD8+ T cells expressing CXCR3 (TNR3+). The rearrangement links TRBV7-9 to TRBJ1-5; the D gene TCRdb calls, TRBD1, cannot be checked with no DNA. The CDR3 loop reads CASSSTDGNLQPQHF.